The T cell receptor beta chain under discussion was sequenced for a study of blood T cell repertoires in COVID-19. Sequencing used immunoSEQ multiplex PCR; TCRdb keeps in-frame clones, though not all of them. This table holds about 42,000 clones, around nine tenths found once. Trimming took 0 bases from V and 8 from J, leaving 16 bases between them. CDR3 length equals 16 residues. The germline V gene has CDR1 SGHNT and CDR2 YENEEA. This clone was counted once. Sequenced material: peripheral blood. The chain uses TRBV11-3 and TRBJ1-4; D might be TRBD1 (5 bases). The source of this sequence is a human donor in a cohort sampled during active COVID-19. The CDR3 region is CASSLDARPQGEKLFF. In DNA, the CDR3 is TGTGCCAGCAGCTTAGATGCGCGTCCTCAGGGAGAAAAACTGTTTTTT.